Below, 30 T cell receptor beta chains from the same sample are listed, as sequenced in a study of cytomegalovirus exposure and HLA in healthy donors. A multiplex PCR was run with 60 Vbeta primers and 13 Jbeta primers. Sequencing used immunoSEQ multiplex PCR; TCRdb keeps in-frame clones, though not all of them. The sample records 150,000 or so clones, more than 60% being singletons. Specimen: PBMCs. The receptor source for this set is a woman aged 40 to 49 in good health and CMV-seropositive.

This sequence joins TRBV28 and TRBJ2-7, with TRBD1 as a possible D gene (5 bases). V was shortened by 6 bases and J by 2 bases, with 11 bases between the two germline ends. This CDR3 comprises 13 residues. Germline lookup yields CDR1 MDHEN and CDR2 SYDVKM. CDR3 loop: CASRRTSTYEQYF. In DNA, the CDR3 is TGTGCCAGCAGAAGGACATCTACCTACGAGCAGTACTTC. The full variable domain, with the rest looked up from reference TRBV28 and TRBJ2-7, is DVKVTQSSRYLVKRTGEKVFLECVQDMDHENMFWYRQDPGLGLRLIYFSYDVKMKEKGDIPEGYSVSREKKERFSLILESASTNQTSMYLCASRRTSTYEQYFGPGTRLTVT.

This CDR3 is CSVEDRDSIYGYTF. The CDR3 coding sequence is TGCAGCGTTGAAGATAGGGACAGCATCTATGGCTACACCTTC. The chain links TRBV29-1 to TRBJ1-2, with 7 bases lining up with TRBD1. J lost 4 bases, V lost 0 bases, and 5 bases had no gene match. Per the germline V gene, CDR1 is SQVTM and CDR2 is ANQGSEA. This CDR3 comprises 14 residues.

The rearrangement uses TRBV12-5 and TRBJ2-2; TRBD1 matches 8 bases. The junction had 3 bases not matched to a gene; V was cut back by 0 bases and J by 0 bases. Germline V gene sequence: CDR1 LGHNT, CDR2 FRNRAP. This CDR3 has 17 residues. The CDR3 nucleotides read TGTGCTAGTGGTTTGGTCGCACAGGGGGCGAACACCGGGGAGCTGTTTTTT. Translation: CASGLVAQGANTGELFF.

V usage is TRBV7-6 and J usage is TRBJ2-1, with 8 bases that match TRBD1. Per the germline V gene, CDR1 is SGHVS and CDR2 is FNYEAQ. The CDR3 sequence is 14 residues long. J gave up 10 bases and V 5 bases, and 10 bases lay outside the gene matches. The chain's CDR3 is CASSIGQGANEQFF. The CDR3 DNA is TGTGCCAGCAGCATAGGACAGGGAGCAAACGAGCAGTTCTTC.

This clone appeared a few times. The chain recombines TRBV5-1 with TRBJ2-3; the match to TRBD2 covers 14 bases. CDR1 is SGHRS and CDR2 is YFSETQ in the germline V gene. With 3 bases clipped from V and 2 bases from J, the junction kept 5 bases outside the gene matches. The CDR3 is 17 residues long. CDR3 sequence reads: CASSSGLAGVFTDTQYF. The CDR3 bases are TGCGCCAGCAGCTCGGGACTAGCGGGAGTTTTCACAGATACGCAGTATTTT.

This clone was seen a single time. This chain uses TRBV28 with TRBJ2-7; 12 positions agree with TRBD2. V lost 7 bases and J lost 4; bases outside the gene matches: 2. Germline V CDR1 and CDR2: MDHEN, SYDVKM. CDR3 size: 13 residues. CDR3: CASMTSGSYEQYF. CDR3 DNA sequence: TGTGCCAGCATGACTAGCGGGAGTTACGAGCAGTACTTC.

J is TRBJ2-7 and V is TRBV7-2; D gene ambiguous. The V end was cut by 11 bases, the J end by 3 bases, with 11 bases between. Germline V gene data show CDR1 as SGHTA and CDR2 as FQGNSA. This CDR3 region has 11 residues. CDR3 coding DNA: TGTGCCTCCCGGCGGAGCTACGAGCAGTACTTC. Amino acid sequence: CASRRSYEQYF.

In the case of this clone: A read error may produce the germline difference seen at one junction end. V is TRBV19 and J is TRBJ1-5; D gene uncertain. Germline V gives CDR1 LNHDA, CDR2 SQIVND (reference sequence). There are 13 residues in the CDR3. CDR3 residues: CASSPSRNQSQHF. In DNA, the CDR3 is TGTGCCAGTAGTCCCTCCAGGAATCAGTCCCAGCATTTT.

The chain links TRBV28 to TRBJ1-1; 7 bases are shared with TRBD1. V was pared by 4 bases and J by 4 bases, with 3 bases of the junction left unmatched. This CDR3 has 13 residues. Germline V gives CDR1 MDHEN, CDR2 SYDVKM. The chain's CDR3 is CASSYRGLTEAFF. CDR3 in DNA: TGTGCCAGCAGTTACAGGGGACTCACTGAAGCTTTCTTT.

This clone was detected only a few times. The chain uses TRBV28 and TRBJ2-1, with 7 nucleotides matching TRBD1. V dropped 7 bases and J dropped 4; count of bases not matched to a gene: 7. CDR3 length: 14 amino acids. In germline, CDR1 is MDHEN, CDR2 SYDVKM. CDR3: CASTSAGGYNEQFF. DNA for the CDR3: TGTGCCAGCACCTCGGCAGGGGGTTACAATGAGCAGTTCTTC.

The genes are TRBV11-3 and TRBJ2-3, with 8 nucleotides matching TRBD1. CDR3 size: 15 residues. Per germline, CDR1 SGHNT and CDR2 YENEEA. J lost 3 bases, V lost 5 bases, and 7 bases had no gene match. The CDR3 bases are TGTGCCAGCAGCGCGGGACAGGCCTTTACAGATACGCAGTATTTT. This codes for CASSAGQAFTDTQYF.

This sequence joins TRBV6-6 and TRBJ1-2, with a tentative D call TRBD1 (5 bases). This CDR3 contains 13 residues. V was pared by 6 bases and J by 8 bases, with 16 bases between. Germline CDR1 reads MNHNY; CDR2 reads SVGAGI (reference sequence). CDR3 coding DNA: TGTGCCAGCAGCCAGGGTCCTAACAGGGGCTACACCTTC. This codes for CASSQGPNRGYTF.

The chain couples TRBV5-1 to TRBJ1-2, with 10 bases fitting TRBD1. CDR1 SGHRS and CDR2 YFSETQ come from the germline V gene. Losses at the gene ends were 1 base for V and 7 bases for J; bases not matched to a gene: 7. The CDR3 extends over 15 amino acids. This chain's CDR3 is CASSLSDRGLAGYTF. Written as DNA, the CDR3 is TGCGCCAGCAGCTTGTCCGACAGGGGGCTTGCTGGCTACACCTTC.

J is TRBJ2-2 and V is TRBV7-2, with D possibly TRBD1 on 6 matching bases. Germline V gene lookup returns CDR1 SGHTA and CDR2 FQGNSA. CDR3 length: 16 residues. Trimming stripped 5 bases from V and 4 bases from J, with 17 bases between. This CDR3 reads CASSASGTHSTGELFF. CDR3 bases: TGTGCCAGCAGCGCCTCCGGGACACACTCCACCGGGGAGCTGTTTTTT.

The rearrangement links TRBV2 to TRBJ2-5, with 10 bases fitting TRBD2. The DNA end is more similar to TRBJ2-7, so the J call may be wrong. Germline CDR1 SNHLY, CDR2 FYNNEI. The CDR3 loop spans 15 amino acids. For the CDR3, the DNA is TGTGCCAGCAGTGTTCGCGCTAGCGGGAGTAGCGAGCAGTACTTC. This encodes CASSVRASGSSEQYF.

CDR3 sequence: CARTQPSSYNSPLHF. The CDR3 region has the DNA TGTGCCAGAACCCAACCCAGCTCCTATAATTCACCCCTCCACTTT. The gene calls are TRBV5-3 and TRBJ1-6, with D hard to call. TRBV5-3 is noted as an ORF with a role that remains uncertain. CDR3 length: 15 residues. V lost 6 bases and J lost 0, with 10 bases in between.

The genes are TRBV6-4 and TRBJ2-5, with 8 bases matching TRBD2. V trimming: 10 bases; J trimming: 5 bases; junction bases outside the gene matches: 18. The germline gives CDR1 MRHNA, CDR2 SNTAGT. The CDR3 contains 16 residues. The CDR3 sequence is CATPSKQRECGETQYF. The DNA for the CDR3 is TGTGCCACCCCGTCGAAACAGCGGGAGTGCGGGGAGACCCAGTACTTC.

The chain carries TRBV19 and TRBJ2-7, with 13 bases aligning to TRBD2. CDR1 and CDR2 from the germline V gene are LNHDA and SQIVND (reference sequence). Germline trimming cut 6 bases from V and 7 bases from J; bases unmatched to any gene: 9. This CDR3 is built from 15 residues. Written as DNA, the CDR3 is TGTGCCAGTAGATCCGGGACTAGCGGGGTTTTTGAGCAGTACTTC. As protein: CASRSGTSGVFEQYF.

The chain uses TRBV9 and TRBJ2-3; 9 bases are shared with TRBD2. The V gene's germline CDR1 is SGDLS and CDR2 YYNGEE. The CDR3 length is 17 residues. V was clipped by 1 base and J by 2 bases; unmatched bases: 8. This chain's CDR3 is CASSVLPSGTLTDTQYF. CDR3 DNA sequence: TGTGCCAGCAGCGTATTACCTAGCGGGACTCTCACAGATACGCAGTATTTT.

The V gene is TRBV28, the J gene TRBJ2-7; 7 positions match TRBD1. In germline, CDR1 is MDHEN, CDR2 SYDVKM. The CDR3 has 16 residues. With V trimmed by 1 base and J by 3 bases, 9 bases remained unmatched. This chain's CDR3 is CASSLLDRTGIYEQYF. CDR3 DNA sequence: TGTGCCAGCAGTTTATTGGACAGGACAGGAATCTACGAGCAGTACTTC.

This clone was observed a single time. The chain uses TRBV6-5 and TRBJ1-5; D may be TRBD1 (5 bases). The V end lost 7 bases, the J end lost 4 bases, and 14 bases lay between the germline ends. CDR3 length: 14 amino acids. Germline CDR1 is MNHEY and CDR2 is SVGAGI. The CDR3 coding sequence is TGTGCCAGCAATAGGACACCTGGGAATCAGCCCCAGCATTTT. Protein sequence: CASNRTPGNQPQHF.

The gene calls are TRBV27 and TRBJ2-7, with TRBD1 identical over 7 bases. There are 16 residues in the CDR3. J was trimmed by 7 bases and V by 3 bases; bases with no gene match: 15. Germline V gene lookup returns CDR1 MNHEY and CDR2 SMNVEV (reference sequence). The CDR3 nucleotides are TGTGCCAGCAGTTTCCAGCCGGGACAGAGCACTCGGGAGCAGTACTTC. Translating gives CASSFQPGQSTREQYF.

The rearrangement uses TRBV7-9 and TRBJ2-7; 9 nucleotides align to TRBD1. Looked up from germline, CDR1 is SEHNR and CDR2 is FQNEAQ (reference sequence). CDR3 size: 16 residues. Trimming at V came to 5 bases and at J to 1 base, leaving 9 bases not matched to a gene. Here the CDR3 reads CASSHQETGGSYEQYF. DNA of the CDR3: TGTGCCAGCAGCCACCAGGAGACAGGGGGATCCTACGAGCAGTACTTC.

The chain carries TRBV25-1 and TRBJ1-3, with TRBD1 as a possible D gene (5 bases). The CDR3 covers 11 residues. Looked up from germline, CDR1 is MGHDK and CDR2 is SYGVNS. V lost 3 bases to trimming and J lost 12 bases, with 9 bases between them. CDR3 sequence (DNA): TGTGCCAGCAGTGACAAACAGGACATATATTTT. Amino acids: CASSDKQDIYF.

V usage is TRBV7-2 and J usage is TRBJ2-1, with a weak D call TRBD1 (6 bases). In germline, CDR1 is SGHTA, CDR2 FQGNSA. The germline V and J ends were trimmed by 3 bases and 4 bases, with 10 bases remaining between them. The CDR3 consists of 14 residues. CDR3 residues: CASSLDSMYNEQFF. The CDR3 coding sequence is TGTGCCAGCAGCTTGGACAGTATGTACAATGAGCAGTTCTTC.

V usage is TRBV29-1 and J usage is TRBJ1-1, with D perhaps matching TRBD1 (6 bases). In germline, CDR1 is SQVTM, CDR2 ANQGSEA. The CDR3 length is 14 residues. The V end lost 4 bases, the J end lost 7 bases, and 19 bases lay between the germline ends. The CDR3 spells CSVGGQGGLGEAFF. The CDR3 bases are TGCAGCGTTGGGGGGCAGGGCGGCCTGGGTGAAGCTTTCTTT.

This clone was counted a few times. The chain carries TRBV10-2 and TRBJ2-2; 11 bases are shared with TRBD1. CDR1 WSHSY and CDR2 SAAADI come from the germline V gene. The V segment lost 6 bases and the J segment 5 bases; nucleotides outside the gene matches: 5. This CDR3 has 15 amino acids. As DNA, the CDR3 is TGCGCCAGCAGCGGGACAGGGGGGACGACCGGGGAGCTGTTTTTT. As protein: CASSGTGGTTGELFF.

CDR3 loop: CASSESPTSGSYNEQFF. The CDR3 nucleotides are TGTGCCAGCAGTGAATCTCCCACTAGCGGATCATACAATGAGCAGTTCTTC. The chain links TRBV25-1 to TRBJ2-1; 8 bases fit TRBD2. The CDR3 has 17 residues. The V segment lost 1 base and the J segment 4 bases; nucleotides outside the gene matches: 9. Germline V gene data show CDR1 as MGHDK and CDR2 as SYGVNS. Full variable domain (remainder filled in from reference TRBV25-1 and TRBJ2-1): EADIYQTPRYLVIGTGKKITLECSQTMGHDKMYWYQQDPGMELHLIHYSYGVNSTEKGDLSSESTVSRIRTEHFPLTLESARPSHTSQYLCASSESPTSGSYNEQFFGPGTRLTVL.

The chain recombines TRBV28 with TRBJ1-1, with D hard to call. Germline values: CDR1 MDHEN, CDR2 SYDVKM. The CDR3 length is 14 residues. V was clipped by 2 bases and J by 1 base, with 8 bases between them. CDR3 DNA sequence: TGTGCCAGCAGTTTAAATCCGAGGAACACTGAAGCTTTCTTT. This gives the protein CASSLNPRNTEAFF.

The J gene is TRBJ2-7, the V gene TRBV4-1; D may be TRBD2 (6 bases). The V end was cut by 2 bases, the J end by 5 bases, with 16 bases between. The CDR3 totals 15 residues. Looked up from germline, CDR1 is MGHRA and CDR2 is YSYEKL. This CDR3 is CASSQSGVGTDEQYF. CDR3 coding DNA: TGCGCCAGCAGCCAATCGGGAGTAGGGACCGACGAGCAGTACTTC.